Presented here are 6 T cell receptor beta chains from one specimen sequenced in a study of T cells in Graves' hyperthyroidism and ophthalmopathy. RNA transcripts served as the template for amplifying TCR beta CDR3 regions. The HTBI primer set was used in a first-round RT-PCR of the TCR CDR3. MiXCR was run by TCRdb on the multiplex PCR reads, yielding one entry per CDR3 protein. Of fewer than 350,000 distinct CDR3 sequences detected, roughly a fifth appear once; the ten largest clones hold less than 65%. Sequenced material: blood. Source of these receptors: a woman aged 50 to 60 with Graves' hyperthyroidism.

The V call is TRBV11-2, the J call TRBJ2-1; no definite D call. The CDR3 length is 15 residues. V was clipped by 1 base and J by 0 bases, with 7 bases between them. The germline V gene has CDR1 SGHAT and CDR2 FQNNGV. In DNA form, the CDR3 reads TGTGCCAGCAGCTTAGCTCCGGACTCCTACAATGAGCAGTTCTTC. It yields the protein CASSLAPDSYNEQFF.

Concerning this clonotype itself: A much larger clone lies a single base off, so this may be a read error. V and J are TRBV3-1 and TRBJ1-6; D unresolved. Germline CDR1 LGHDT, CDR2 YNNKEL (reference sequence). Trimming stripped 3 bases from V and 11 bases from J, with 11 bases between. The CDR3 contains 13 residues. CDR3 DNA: TGTGCCAGCAGCCATTGTTCCGATGCACCCCTCCACTTT. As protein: CASSHCSDAPLHF. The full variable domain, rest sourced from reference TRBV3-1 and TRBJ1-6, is DTAVSQTPKYLVTQMGNDKSIKCEQNLGHDTMYWYKQDSKKFLKIMFSYNNKELIINETVPNRFSPKSPDKAHLNLHINSLELGDSAVYFCASSHCSDAPLHFGNGTRLTVT.

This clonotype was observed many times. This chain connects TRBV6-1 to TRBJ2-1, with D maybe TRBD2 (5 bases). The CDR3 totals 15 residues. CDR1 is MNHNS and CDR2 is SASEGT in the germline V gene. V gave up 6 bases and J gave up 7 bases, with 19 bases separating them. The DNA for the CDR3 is TGTGCCAGCAGCCTAACGTCGTGGACTCAGAATGAGCAGTTCTTC. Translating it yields CASSLTSWTQNEQFF.

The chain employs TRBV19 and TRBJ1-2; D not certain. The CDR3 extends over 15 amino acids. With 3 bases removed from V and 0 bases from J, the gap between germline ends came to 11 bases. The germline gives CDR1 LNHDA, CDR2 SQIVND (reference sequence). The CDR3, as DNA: TGTGCCAGTAGTATTTTCAGGTTTTCTAACTATGGCTACACCTTC. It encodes CASSIFRFSNYGYTF.

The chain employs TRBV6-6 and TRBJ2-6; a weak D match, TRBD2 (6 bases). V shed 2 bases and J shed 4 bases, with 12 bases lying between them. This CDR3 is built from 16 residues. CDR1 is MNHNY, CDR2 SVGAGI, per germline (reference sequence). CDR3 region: CASSYGTLTGANVLTF. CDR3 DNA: TGTGCCAGCAGTTACGGGACTTTAACGGGGGCCAACGTCCTGACTTTC.

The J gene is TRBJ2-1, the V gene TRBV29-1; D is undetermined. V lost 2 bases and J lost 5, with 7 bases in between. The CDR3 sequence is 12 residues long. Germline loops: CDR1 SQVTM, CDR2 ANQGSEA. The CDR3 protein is CSVEFWHNEQFF. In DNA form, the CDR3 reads TGCAGCGTTGAATTTTGGCACAATGAGCAGTTCTTC.